This passage covers 26 T cell receptor beta chains from one sample sequenced in a study of blood T cell repertoires in COVID-19 (dated by TCRdb to 2018 to 2021). Preparation of the library involved the immunoSEQ multiplex PCR assay. The source is immuneACCESS, and TCRdb retained only in-frame sequences with V and J called. Part of the clones is not carried over; for the studies checked, unresolved V genes explain less than half of this, and the remainder is unexplained. The sample table shows about 130,000 clones, and 70% to 90% are seen once. The top ten constitute over 3.5% of the sample. The source material was peripheral blood. These receptors all come from a woman in her sixties or seventies with acute or convalescent COVID-19.

This chain uses TRBV7-9 with TRBJ2-1; 8 bases agree with TRBD1. V shed 8 bases, J shed 3 bases, and the junction held 9 bases outside the gene matches. The germline gives CDR1 SEHNR, CDR2 FQNEAQ (reference sequence). CDR3 size: 15 residues. The chain's CDR3 is CASSVDRANYNEQFF. The CDR3 bases are TGTGCCAGCTCAGTGGACAGGGCCAACTACAATGAGCAGTTCTTC.

CDR3 residues: CATSDSTGFDEQFF. Written as DNA, the CDR3 is TGTGCCACCAGTGATTCGACGGGGTTCGATGAGCAGTTCTTC. This chain links TRBV24-1 with TRBJ2-1, with a possible D match to TRBD2 (5 bases). The CDR3 consists of 14 residues. Germline lookup yields CDR1 KGHDR and CDR2 SFDVKD. V was shortened by 2 bases and J by 8 bases, with 12 bases between the two germline ends.

The V call is TRBV3-1 (or the pseudogene TRBV3-2), the J call TRBJ1-1; D uncertain. The V gene lost 4 bases and the J gene lost 4 bases, with 10 bases spanning the gap. The CDR3 loop spans 13 amino acids. Germline CDR1 and CDR2: LGHDT and YNNKEL (reference sequence). The CDR3 nucleotides are TGTGCCAGCAGCCCGATGGGGAGCACTGAAGCTTTCTTT. Its protein product is CASSPMGSTEAFF.

V and J are TRBV7-9 and TRBJ1-2, with TRBD1 matching over 11 bases. Germline V gene lookup returns CDR1 SEHNR and CDR2 FQNEAQ (reference sequence). J gave up 8 bases and V 3 bases, and 5 bases lay outside the gene matches. CDR3 length: 14 amino acids. CDR3 amino acids: CASSFPGQGVGYTF. For the CDR3, the DNA is TGTGCCAGCAGCTTTCCGGGACAGGGGGTAGGCTACACCTTC. Supplemented by reference TRBV7-9 and TRBJ1-2, the full variable domain reads DTGVSQNPRHKITKRGQNVTFRCDPISEHNRLYWYRQTLGQGPEFLTYFQNEAQLEKSRLLSDRFSAERPKGSFSTLEIQRTEQGDSAMYLCASSFPGQGVGYTFGSGTRLTVV.

This chain links TRBV9 with TRBJ1-1; TRBD1 matches at 7 bases. Per the germline V gene, CDR1 is SGDLS and CDR2 is YYNGEE. Unmatched junction bases numbered 6, after V lost 3 bases and J lost 1 base. The CDR3 has 15 amino acids. In nucleotides, the CDR3 is TGTGCCAGCAGCGCCGAGGACAGGAGGAACACTGAAGCTTTCTTT. Translated: CASSAEDRRNTEAFF.

This rearrangement joins TRBV29-1 to TRBJ2-7, with 10 bases lining up with TRBD2. This CDR3 spans 13 amino acids. Germline V lookup: CDR1 SQVTM, CDR2 ANQGSEA. V shed 6 bases, J shed 6 bases, and the junction held 8 bases outside the gene matches. In DNA, the CDR3 is TGCAGCGTGGGAGCGGGAGGGCCAAGCGAGCAGTACTTC. It translates to CSVGAGGPSEQYF.

This clone showed up just once. The chain joins TRBV11-2 to TRBJ2-3; D remains ambiguous. Per the germline V gene, CDR1 is SGHAT and CDR2 is FQNNGV. The CDR3 covers 12 residues. Trimming stripped 6 bases from V and 2 bases from J, with 6 bases between. The CDR3 region is CASSPYTDTQYF. The CDR3 DNA is TGTGCCAGCAGTCCCTACACAGATACGCAGTATTTT.

V usage is TRBV6-1 and J usage is TRBJ2-7, with D unresolved. V gave up 2 bases and J gave up 7 bases, with 12 bases separating them. Germline CDR1 reads MNHNS; CDR2 reads SASEGT. The CDR3 totals 13 residues. This CDR3 reads CASSESGGWEQYF. The CDR3 DNA reads as TGTGCCAGCAGTGAATCGGGTGGCTGGGAGCAGTACTTC.

This chain joins TRBV19 and TRBJ2-1; 7 positions match TRBD2. J was trimmed by 8 bases and V by 6 bases; bases with no gene match: 10. Germline CDR1 and CDR2: LNHDA and SQIVND (reference sequence). The CDR3 loop spans 14 amino acids. In nucleotides, the CDR3 is TGTGCCAGTAGCGGTGTTGCGGGAGTAGATGAGCAGTTCTTC. Translated, it gives CASSGVAGVDEQFF.

The chain carries TRBV6-5 and TRBJ1-2; D might be TRBD1 (6 bases). Trimming stripped 4 bases from V and 6 bases from J, with 12 bases between. The germline gives CDR1 MNHEY, CDR2 SVGAGI. The CDR3 has 13 amino acids. The CDR3: CASSWTVRDGYTF. The DNA of the CDR3 is TGTGCCAGCAGTTGGACAGTTAGGGATGGCTACACCTTC.

Notes on this clone: Distinct nucleotide sequences in the sample also encode this CDR3. The chain recombines TRBV30 with TRBJ1-1; D is uncertain. The CDR3 contains 11 residues. Germline V gene data show CDR1 as GTSNPN and CDR2 as SVGIG (reference sequence). Trimming stripped 0 bases from V and 7 bases from J, with 6 bases between. The CDR3 DNA follows: TGTGCCTGGAGTGTAAACGGTGAAGCTTTCTTT. Its translation: CAWSVNGEAFF.

This chain connects TRBV27 to TRBJ2-7; 9 nucleotides line up with TRBD2. The V gene's germline CDR1 is MNHEY and CDR2 SMNVEV (reference sequence). J lost 4 bases, V lost 6 bases, and 13 bases had no gene match. The CDR3 runs 16 residues. The CDR3 loop reads CASSMAGGSGRYEQYF. CDR3 DNA: TGTGCCAGCAGCATGGCGGGGGGGTCAGGGAGATACGAGCAGTACTTC.

This clone came up once. The rearrangement joins TRBV30 to TRBJ2-1, with 10 bases identical to TRBD1. The germline V gene has CDR1 GTSNPN and CDR2 SVGIG (reference sequence). V lost 2 bases, J lost 3 bases, and 4 bases stayed unmatched. The CDR3 totals 15 residues. In nucleotides, the CDR3 is TGTGCCTGGAGTTCGGGACAGGGGTTCTACAATGAGCAGTTCTTC. Protein: CAWSSGQGFYNEQFF.

DNA for the CDR3: TGTGCCAGCAGCCCCCTGATGGCTAGCGGGAGTCTCGACACAGATACGCAGTATTTT. Its protein is CASSPLMASGSLDTDTQYF. The rearrangement joins TRBV4-2 to TRBJ2-3, with 10 bases lining up with TRBD2. V shed 4 bases, J shed 2 bases, and the junction held 15 bases outside the gene matches. The germline CDR1 and CDR2 sequences are LGHNA and YNFKEQ. CDR3 length equals 19 residues.

The genes are TRBV6-5 and TRBJ1-1; the D gene is possibly TRBD1 (5 bases). V dropped 6 bases and J dropped 0 bases, with 11 bases sitting between them. Germline V gene sequence: CDR1 MNHEY, CDR2 SVGAGI. The CDR3 runs to 14 residues. The CDR3 DNA reads TGTGCCAGCAGGGTCCGGGACTTGAACACTGAAGCTTTCTTT. Translated: CASRVRDLNTEAFF.

V and J are TRBV5-4 and TRBJ1-5; TRBD1 is a possible D gene (5 bases). Per germline, CDR1 SGHNT and CDR2 YYREEE (reference sequence). Trimming took 4 bases from V and 4 from J, leaving 12 bases between them. The CDR3 covers 14 residues. CDR3 DNA: TGTGCCAGCAGCCCTGGGGCCGGGAATCAGCCCCAGCATTTT. The encoded protein is CASSPGAGNQPQHF.

The CDR3 DNA sequence: TGTGCCAGCGCGGAGACAGGGGGCTGGCAGCCCCAGCATTTT. Its translation: CASAETGGWQPQHF. The chain couples TRBV6-5 to TRBJ1-5; TRBD1 agrees at 10 bases. The CDR3 spans 14 residues. CDR1 and CDR2 (germline): MNHEY, SVGAGI. The junction had 8 bases not matched to a gene; V was cut back by 8 bases and J by 7 bases.

V is TRBV9 and J is TRBJ1-3, with 8 bases matching TRBD1. From germline, CDR1 is SGDLS and CDR2 YYNGEE. The CDR3 runs 17 residues. The J segment lost 6 bases and the V segment lost 4 bases, leaving 15 bases of the junction unmatched. CDR3 loop: CASSPLVGSTGANTIYF. Written as DNA, the CDR3 is TGTGCCAGCAGCCCCCTTGTGGGCTCGACAGGGGCAAACACCATATATTTT.

The rearrangement joins TRBV2 to TRBJ2-7; TRBD2 matches 9 bases. Germline lookup yields CDR1 SNHLY and CDR2 FYNNEI. CDR3 length equals 17 residues. The junction had 15 bases not matched to a gene; V was cut back by 7 bases and J by 2 bases. CDR3 in DNA: TGTGCCAGCATATCTAGACTAGCGGATACCACCACCTACGAGCAGTACTTC. It encodes CASISRLADTTTYEQYF. Drawing the rest from reference TRBV2 and TRBJ2-7, the complete variable domain is EPEVTQTPSHQVTQMGQEVILRCVPISNHLYFYWYRQILGQKVEFLVSFYNNEISEKSEIFDDQFSVERPDGSNFTLKIRSTKLEDSAMYFCASISRLADTTTYEQYFGPGTRLTVT.

The chain links TRBV7-3 to TRBJ2-1, with 10 nucleotides matching TRBD2. The CDR3 loop spans 19 amino acids. In germline, CDR1 is SGHTA, CDR2 FQGTGA. V was pared by 5 bases and J by 1 base, with 14 bases of the junction left unmatched. The CDR3 loop is CASSPTGTSARGSYNEQFF. The CDR3 coding sequence is TGTGCCAGCAGCCCCACCGGGACTAGCGCGAGGGGTTCCTACAATGAGCAGTTCTTC.

V and J are TRBV5-1 and TRBJ1-1; 10 bases are a match to TRBD1. Germline loops: CDR1 SGHRS, CDR2 YFSETQ. Unmatched junction bases numbered 5, after V lost 4 bases and J lost 5 bases. The CDR3 runs 14 residues. CDR3 nucleotides: TGCGCCAGCAGCCCGCCGGGACAGGGGACTGAAGCTTTCTTT. It is translated as CASSPPGQGTEAFF.

The genes are TRBV3-1 (or the pseudogene TRBV3-2) and TRBJ2-7, with 7 bases fitting TRBD1. The germline CDR1 and CDR2 sequences are LGHDT and YNNKEL (reference sequence). J lost 0 bases, V lost 5 bases, and 7 bases had no gene match. This CDR3 has 15 residues. The CDR3 loop reads CASSSDRESSYEQYF. The CDR3 DNA follows: TGTGCCAGCAGCAGTGACAGGGAGAGCTCCTACGAGCAGTACTTC.

The V and J genes are TRBV9 and TRBJ2-7, with 13 bases matching TRBD2. V lost 0 bases and J lost 3; bases outside the gene matches: 12. Germline CDR1 is SGDLS and CDR2 is YYNGEE. This CDR3 is 19 amino acids long. The CDR3 DNA reads as TGTGCCAGCAGCGTAGGGACTAGCGGGAGAGACTGGAGGGGCTACGAGCAGTACGTC. It yields the protein CASSVGTSGRDWRGYEQYV.

The chain employs TRBV13 and TRBJ1-1; D is perhaps TRBD1 (5 bases). Germline CDR1 is PRHDT and CDR2 is FYEKMQ (reference sequence). V shed 5 bases and J shed 1 base, with 14 bases lying between them. The CDR3 is made up of 15 amino acids. The CDR3 loop reads CASSLMPQGNTEAFF. The CDR3 DNA follows: TGTGCCAGCAGCCTAATGCCTCAGGGGAACACTGAAGCTTTCTTT.

This clone occurred once. This chain connects TRBV11-2 to TRBJ1-6; no clear D gene. Trimming removed 3 bases at V and 7 bases at J, with 16 bases between. Per the germline V gene, CDR1 is SGHAT and CDR2 is FQNNGV. CDR3 length: 16 residues. CDR3 in DNA: TGTGCCAGCAGCTTTAGTCCGGGGAGTAGAAATTCACCCCTCCACTTT. This encodes CASSFSPGSRNSPLHF.

The chain has TRBV12-3 or TRBV12-4 and TRBJ1-1, with no clear D. The CDR3 totals 13 residues. V lost 3 bases, J lost 1 base, and 6 bases lay in between. The CDR3 region has the DNA TGTGCCAGCAGTTTTATCGGGAACACTGAAGCTTTCTTT. It translates to CASSFIGNTEAFF.